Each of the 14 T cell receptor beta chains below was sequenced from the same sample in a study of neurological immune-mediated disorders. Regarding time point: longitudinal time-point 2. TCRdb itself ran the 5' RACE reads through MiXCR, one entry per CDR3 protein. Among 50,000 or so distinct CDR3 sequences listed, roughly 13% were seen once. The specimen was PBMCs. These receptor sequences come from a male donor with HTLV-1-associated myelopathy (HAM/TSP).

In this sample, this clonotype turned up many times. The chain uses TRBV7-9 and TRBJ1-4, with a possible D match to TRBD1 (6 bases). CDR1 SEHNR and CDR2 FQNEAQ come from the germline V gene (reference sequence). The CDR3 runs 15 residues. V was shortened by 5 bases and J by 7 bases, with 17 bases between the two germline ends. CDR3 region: CASSKGGLSAEKLFF. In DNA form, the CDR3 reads TGTGCCAGCAGCAAAGGGGGACTGTCCGCTGAAAAACTGTTTTTT.

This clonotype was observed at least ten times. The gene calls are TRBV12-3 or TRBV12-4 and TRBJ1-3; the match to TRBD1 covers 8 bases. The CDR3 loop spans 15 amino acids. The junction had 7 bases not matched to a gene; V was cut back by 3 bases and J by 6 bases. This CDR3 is CASSFGQGAPNTIYF. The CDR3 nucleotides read TGTGCCAGCAGTTTCGGTCAGGGGGCACCAAACACCATATATTTT.

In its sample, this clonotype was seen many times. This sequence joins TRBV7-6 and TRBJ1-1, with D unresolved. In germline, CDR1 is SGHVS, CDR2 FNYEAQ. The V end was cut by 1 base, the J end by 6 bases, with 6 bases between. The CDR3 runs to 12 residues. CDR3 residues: CASSLVGAEAFF. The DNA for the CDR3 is TGTGCCAGCAGCTTAGTTGGCGCTGAAGCTTTCTTT. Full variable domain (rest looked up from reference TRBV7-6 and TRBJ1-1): GAGVSQSPRYKVTKRGQDVALRCDPISGHVSLYWYRQALGQGPEFLTYFNYEAQQDKSGLPNDRFSAERPEGSISTLTIQRTEQRDSAMYRCASSLVGAEAFFGQGTRLTVV.

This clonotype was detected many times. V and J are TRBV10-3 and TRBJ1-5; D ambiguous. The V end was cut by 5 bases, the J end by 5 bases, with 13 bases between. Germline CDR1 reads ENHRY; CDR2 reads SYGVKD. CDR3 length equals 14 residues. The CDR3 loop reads CAISSSGPDQPQHF. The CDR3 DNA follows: TGTGCCATCAGTTCTTCAGGACCGGATCAGCCCCAGCATTTT.

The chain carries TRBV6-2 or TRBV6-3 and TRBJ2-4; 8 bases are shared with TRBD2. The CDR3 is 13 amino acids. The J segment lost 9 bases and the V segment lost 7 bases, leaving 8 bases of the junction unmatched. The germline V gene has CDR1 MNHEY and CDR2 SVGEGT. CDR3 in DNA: TGTGCCAGCAATACCGGGAGGGCCGGCATTCAGTACTTC. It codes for CASNTGRAGIQYF.

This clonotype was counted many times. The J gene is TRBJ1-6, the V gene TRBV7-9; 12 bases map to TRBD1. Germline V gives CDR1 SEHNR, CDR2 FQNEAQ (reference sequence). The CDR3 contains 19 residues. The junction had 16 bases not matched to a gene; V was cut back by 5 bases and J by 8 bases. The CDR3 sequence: CASSHTGTGGAVMDSPLHF. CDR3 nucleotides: TGTGCCAGCAGCCACACCGGGACAGGGGGCGCGGTGATGGATTCACCCCTCCACTTT.

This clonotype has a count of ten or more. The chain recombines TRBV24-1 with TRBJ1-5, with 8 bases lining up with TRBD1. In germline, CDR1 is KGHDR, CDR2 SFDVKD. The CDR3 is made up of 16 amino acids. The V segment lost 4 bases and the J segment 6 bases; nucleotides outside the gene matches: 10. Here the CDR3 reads CATSDPGQGGPQPQHF. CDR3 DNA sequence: TGTGCCACCAGTGACCCCGGACAGGGTGGCCCTCAGCCCCAGCATTTT.

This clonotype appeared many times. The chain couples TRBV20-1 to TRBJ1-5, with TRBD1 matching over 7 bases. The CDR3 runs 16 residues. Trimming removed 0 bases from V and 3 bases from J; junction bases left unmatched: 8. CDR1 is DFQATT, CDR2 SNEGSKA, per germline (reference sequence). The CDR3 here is CSARDRGSPSNQPQHF. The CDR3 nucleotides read TGCAGTGCTAGAGACAGGGGGAGTCCTTCCAATCAGCCCCAGCATTTT.

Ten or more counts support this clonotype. The CDR3 sequence is CASSESGVSGANVLTF. The CDR3 DNA sequence: TGTGCCAGCAGTGAATCAGGAGTCTCCGGGGCCAACGTCCTGACTTTC. The J gene is TRBJ2-6, the V gene TRBV25-1; D is uncertain. Germline CDR1 reads MGHDK; CDR2 reads SYGVNS. The V end lost 1 base, the J end lost 4 bases, and 11 bases lay between the germline ends. The CDR3 runs to 16 residues.

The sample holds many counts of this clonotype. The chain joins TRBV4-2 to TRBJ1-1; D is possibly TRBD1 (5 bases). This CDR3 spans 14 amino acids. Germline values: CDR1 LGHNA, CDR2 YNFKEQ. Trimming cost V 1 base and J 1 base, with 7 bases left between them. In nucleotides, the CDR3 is TGTGCCAGCAGCCAAGGGGGCGCGAACACTGAAGCTTTCTTT. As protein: CASSQGGANTEAFF.

Here the CDR3 reads CASTRDRVTEAFF. CDR3 DNA: TGTGCCAGCACCCGGGACAGGGTCACTGAAGCTTTCTTT. V and J are TRBV7-9 and TRBJ1-1, with 9 nucleotides matching TRBD1. With V trimmed by 7 bases and J by 4 bases, 4 bases remained unmatched. Per germline, CDR1 SEHNR and CDR2 FQNEAQ (reference sequence). This CDR3 is 13 amino acids long.

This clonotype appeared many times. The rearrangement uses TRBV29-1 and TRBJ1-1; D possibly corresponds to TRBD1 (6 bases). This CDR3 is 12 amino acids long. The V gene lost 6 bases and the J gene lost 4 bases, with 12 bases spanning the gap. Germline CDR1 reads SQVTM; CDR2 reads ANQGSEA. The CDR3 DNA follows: TGCAGCGTCGTACAGGGCGGCACTGAAGCTTTCTTT. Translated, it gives CSVVQGGTEAFF.

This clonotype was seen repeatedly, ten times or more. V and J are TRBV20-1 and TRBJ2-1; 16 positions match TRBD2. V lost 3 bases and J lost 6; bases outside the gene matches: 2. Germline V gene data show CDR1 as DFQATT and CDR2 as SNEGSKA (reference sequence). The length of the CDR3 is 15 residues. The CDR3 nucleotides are TGCAGTGCTAGGGGACTAGCGGGGGGGATCAATGAGCAGTTCTTC. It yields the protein CSARGLAGGINEQFF.

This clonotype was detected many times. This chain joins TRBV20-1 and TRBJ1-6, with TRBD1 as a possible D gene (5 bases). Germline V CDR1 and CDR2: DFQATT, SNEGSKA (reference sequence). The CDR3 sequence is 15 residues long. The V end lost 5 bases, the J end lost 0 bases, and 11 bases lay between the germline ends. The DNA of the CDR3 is TGCAGTGCTGTGCACGGGGGCTCCTATAATTCACCCCTCCACTTT. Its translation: CSAVHGGSYNSPLHF.